This TCR beta chain emerged from a study of blood T cell repertoires in COVID-19. Repertoires were generated with immunoSEQ multiplex PCR, while TCRdb's copy carries only in-frame clones and drops some. Here the sample spans more than 400,000 clones, about 92% being singletons. Membership in each cohort depended on participant-reported clinical history. This clone was picked up one time. Germline trimming cut 3 bases from V and 6 bases from J; bases unmatched to any gene: 1. Per germline, CDR1 SGHNT and CDR2 YENEEA. The CDR3 is 13 residues long. The TCR originated in a young man who had recovered from COVID-19. The chain uses TRBV11-3 and TRBJ2-2; 7 bases are a match to TRBD1. The sequenced sample was PBMCs or T cells enriched from blood (not recorded which). The CDR3 here is CASSFQGAGELFF. The CDR3 DNA reads as TGTGCCAGCAGCTTCCAGGGGGCCGGGGAGCTGTTTTTT.